This TCR beta chain was found in a study of blood T cell repertoires in COVID-19. Generated by immunoSEQ multiplex PCR, the TCRdb table keeps only in-frame clones and is missing some. This sample has around 400,000 clones, with approximately 87% found just once. Sample: peripheral blood. The receptor's source is a woman aged 55-70 years with COVID-19, enrolled during active disease.

The CDR3 reads CASSEGTGLNEKLFF. The CDR3 DNA reads as TGTGCCAGCAGCGAAGGGACAGGGCTTAATGAAAAACTGTTTTTT. This chain uses TRBV21-1 with TRBJ1-4; the table calls TRBD1, which could not be checked here. TRBV21-1 is classified as a pseudogene. This CDR3 has 15 amino acids.